Sequencing of this T cell receptor beta chain was carried out in a study of regulatory dendritic cells for organ transplantation. Overall study context: LPS was added to dendritic cell cultures on day 6. Overall study results and limits: Naive CD4+ and CD8+ repertoires were highly diverse; memory CD8+ was most oligoclonal.

CFSE-labeled sorted T cells met regulatory or mature dendritic cells for approximately 5 days. This CDR3 comprises 14 residues. V was cut by 1 base and J by 0 bases, with 7 bases left in between. Germline values: CDR1 LNHDA, CDR2 SQIVND (reference sequence). Of note for this clone: Its cognate antigen is unknown.

The data were produced by immunoSEQ multiplex PCR, yet TCRdb's version contains in-frame clones alone and is incomplete. The sample consists of 20,000 to 25,000 clones, around 86% of them appearing once. The TCR sequence derives from a human donor in good health. Sequencing was performed on naive CD4+ T cells from blood cultured with dendritic cells. Subset reported: CD45RA+ naive T cells. The chain couples TRBV19 to TRBJ2-7; no reliable D call. The CDR3: CASSIGPSSYEQYF. DNA for the CDR3: TGTGCCAGTAGTATAGGCCCAAGCTCCTACGAGCAGTACTTC.